These 7 T cell receptor beta chains originate from one sample sequenced in a study of CD8 T cells in Susac syndrome. Random hexamers were used to reverse transcribe an amount of roughly 0.45 to 1 ug RNA. TCRdb recomputed calls from the immunoSEQ multiplex PCR reads with MiXCR, one row per CDR3 protein. The table has some 140,000 distinct CDR3 sequences, roughly 80% seen once; the top ten hold around 0.51%. The sequencing input was CD8+ T cells from PBMCs. These receptors came from a human donor with multiple sclerosis.

This sequence joins TRBV29-1 and TRBJ1-4; TRBD1 matches at 10 bases. Trimming at V came to 7 bases and at J to 6 bases, leaving 2 bases not matched to a gene. The CDR3 is made up of 12 amino acids. CDR1 is SQVTM, CDR2 ANQGSEA, per germline. CDR3 bases: TGCAGCGGTGGACAGGGGGATGAAAAACTGTTTTTT. This encodes CSGGQGDEKLFF. The whole variable domain, remainder taken from reference TRBV29-1 and TRBJ1-4, is SAVISQKPSRDICQRGTSLTIQCQVDSQVTMMFWYRQQPGQSLTLIATANQGSEATYESGFVIDKFPISRPNLTFSTLTVSNMSPEDSSIYLCSGGQGDEKLFFGSGTQLSVL.

The chain links TRBV12-3 or TRBV12-4 to TRBJ2-2; no clear D gene. V was cut by 7 bases and J by 1 base, with 13 bases left in between. This CDR3 is 15 amino acids long. Here the CDR3 reads CASIPEHQNTGELFF. In nucleotides, the CDR3 is TGTGCCAGCATCCCAGAACACCAGAACACCGGGGAGCTGTTTTTT.

The chain has TRBV9 and TRBJ2-3; perhaps TRBD1 as D (5 bases). V lost 4 bases, J lost 2 bases, and 11 bases lay in between. This CDR3 is 14 amino acids long. The germline V gene has CDR1 SGDLS and CDR2 YYNGEE. For the CDR3, the DNA is TGTGCCAGCAGCCTACTTGGGGCCACAGATACGCAGTATTTT. The encoded protein is CASSLLGATDTQYF.

The chain couples TRBV19 to TRBJ1-5; no clear D gene. CDR1 is LNHDA, CDR2 SQIVND, per germline (reference sequence). The CDR3 sequence is 14 residues long. Trimming cost V 3 bases and J 0 bases, with 6 bases left between them. The CDR3 bases are TGTGCCAGTAGTATGGCCGCTAGCAATCAGCCCCAGCATTTT. Translation gives CASSMAASNQPQHF.

The chain is built from TRBV14 and TRBJ1-2; D is possibly TRBD1 (5 bases). There are 12 residues in the CDR3. V was clipped by 5 bases and J by 4 bases, with 8 bases between them. Germline loops: CDR1 SGHDN, CDR2 FVKESK. The CDR3 nucleotides read TGTGCCAGCAGCAAAGGGGCCTATGGCTACACCTTC. It specifies CASSKGAYGYTF.

The chain couples TRBV29-1 to TRBJ2-7, with TRBD1 matching over 10 bases. The junction had 3 bases not matched to a gene; V was cut back by 6 bases and J by 4 bases. CDR1 SQVTM and CDR2 ANQGSEA come from the germline V gene. The CDR3 has 12 residues. CDR3 sequence reads: CSVGGQGYEQYF. DNA of the CDR3: TGCAGCGTGGGGGGACAGGGGTACGAGCAGTACTTC.

V and J are TRBV4-1 and TRBJ1-3, with a possible D match to TRBD1 (5 bases). The CDR3 covers 18 residues. V was cut by 0 bases and J by 4 bases, with 19 bases left in between. Looked up from germline, CDR1 is MGHRA and CDR2 is YSYEKL. The CDR3, as DNA: TGCGCCAGCAGCCAAGATTTCCCGGGGGGTTATTCCGGAAACACCATATATTTT. Protein sequence: CASSQDFPGGYSGNTIYF.